This T cell receptor (beta chain) was profiled in a study of T cells in tuberculosis. Study at large: Samples predate treatment or fall within its first 7 days.

Germline lookup yields CDR1 SGHRS and CDR2 YFSETQ. The CDR3 runs 14 residues. The germline V and J ends were trimmed by 4 bases and 4 bases, with 11 bases remaining between them. The time point was: new active TB diagnosis, blood taken before or within 7 days of starting treatment. Measured with immunoSEQ multiplex PCR; TCRdb has only the in-frame clones, and not every one. The sample holds over 25,000 clones; roughly nine tenths are singletons and the top ten take 7%. The gene calls are TRBV5-1 and TRBJ1-4, with D possibly TRBD1 on 6 matching bases. The TCR originated in an adult with tuberculosis. Some clones in this sample may be carry-over from other donors' samples. This material consisted of PBMCs, taken at tuberculosis diagnosis. CDR3 in amino acids: CASSEDSLNEKLFF. CDR3 DNA: TGCGCCAGCAGCGAGGACAGCCTTAATGAAAAACTGTTTTTT.